Listed here are 20 T cell receptor beta chains from one sample, sequenced in a study of blood T cells in healthy people across ages. The second PCR ran about 6 to 12 cycles with a sample-barcoded 5' primer and J-beta primers. A single record per CDR3 protein comes from TCRdb applying MiXCR to the 5' RACE reads. The sample consists of roughly 790,000 distinct CDR3 sequences, roughly 47% of them appearing once. The specimen was blood. The source of these receptors is a woman aged 55 to 70 in good health.

V is TRBV28 and J is TRBJ2-3, with 8 bases that match TRBD2. The CDR3 totals 15 residues. CDR1 and CDR2 from the germline V gene are MDHEN and SYDVKM. The V segment lost 2 bases and the J segment 5 bases; nucleotides outside the gene matches: 6. The CDR3 reads CASSLGKLAGDTQYF. CDR3 nucleotide sequence: TGTGCCAGCAGTTTAGGGAAGCTAGCGGGAGATACGCAGTATTTT. The full variable domain, with the rest looked up from reference TRBV28 and TRBJ2-3, is DVKVTQSSRYLVKRTGEKVFLECVQDMDHENMFWYRQDPGLGLRLIYFSYDVKMKEKGDIPEGYSVSREKKERFSLILESASTNQTSMYLCASSLGKLAGDTQYFGPGTRLTVL.

J is TRBJ2-2 and V is TRBV4-3, with TRBD2 as a possible D gene (5 bases). Germline V gene data show CDR1 as LGHNA and CDR2 as YSLEER. The V end was cut by 2 bases, the J end by 7 bases, with 5 bases between. CDR3 length: 12 amino acids. As DNA, the CDR3 is TGCGCCAGCAGCCAAAGCGGCGGGGAGCTGTTTTTT. Its translation is CASSQSGGELFF.

This clonotype was seen a few times. The V gene is TRBV7-6, the J gene TRBJ2-1; D is tentatively TRBD1 or TRBD2 (5 bases each). This CDR3 region has 14 residues. Deletions cut 4 bases from V and 8 bases from J, with 15 bases between. Germline V gene data show CDR1 as SGHVS and CDR2 as FNYEAQ. The CDR3 bases are TGTGCCAGCAGCTCCGGGACGCCCCTCGATGAGCAGTTCTTC. Translating it yields CASSSGTPLDEQFF.

The chain links TRBV28 to TRBJ2-7, with 7 bases matching TRBD2. V shed 6 bases, J shed 4 bases, and the junction held 15 bases outside the gene matches. Germline V gene lookup returns CDR1 MDHEN and CDR2 SYDVKM. This CDR3 is built from 16 residues. The CDR3 bases are TGTGCCAGCAGCCCCGGGACTAAAGGACTCCGGTACGAGCAGTACTTC. It yields the protein CASSPGTKGLRYEQYF.

The rearrangement joins TRBV6-5 to TRBJ2-2; D is possibly TRBD1 (6 bases). The length of the CDR3 is 13 residues. The germline V gene encodes CDR1 MNHEY and CDR2 SVGAGI. V dropped 8 bases and J dropped 5 bases, with 12 bases sitting between them. Written as DNA, the CDR3 is TGTGCCAGCGCCCCCGGACAGACCGGGGAGCTGTTTTTT. Amino acid sequence: CASAPGQTGELFF.

Only a few counts were recorded for this clonotype. The chain recombines TRBV9 with TRBJ1-1; 8 nucleotides agree with TRBD1. Germline-derived CDR1 and CDR2 are SGDLS and YYNGEE. V was pared by 3 bases and J by 1 base, with 2 bases of the junction left unmatched. This CDR3 has 14 amino acids. The CDR3 DNA sequence: TGTGCCAGCAGCGCCGGACAGGGGAACACTGAAGCTTTCTTT. Translation gives CASSAGQGNTEAFF. Variable domain in full (rest from reference TRBV9 and TRBJ1-1): DSGVTQTPKHLITATGQRVTLRCSPRSGDLSVYWYQQSLDQGLQFLIQYYNGEERAKGNILERFSAQQFPDLHSELNLSSLELGDSALYFCASSAGQGNTEAFFGQGTRLTVV.

This sequence joins TRBV12-3 or TRBV12-4 and TRBJ2-2, with D possibly matching TRBD2 (6 bases). V lost 5 bases and J 1 base, leaving 17 bases between the germline ends. The CDR3 is 17 amino acids. The CDR3 sequence is CASSPGVGQGNTGELFF. The CDR3, as DNA: TGTGCCAGCAGTCCGGGGGTCGGGCAGGGGAACACCGGGGAGCTGTTTTTT.

This sequence joins TRBV10-3 and TRBJ1-1; 7 bases are a match to TRBD1. This CDR3 is 14 amino acids long. Germline trimming cut 4 bases from V and 1 base from J; bases unmatched to any gene: 3. Germline assignment: CDR1 ENHRY and CDR2 SYGVKD. The CDR3 coding sequence is TGTGCCATCAGTGGGGGACAGACGAACACTGAAGCTTTCTTT. Amino acids: CAISGGQTNTEAFF.

This clonotype was seen just once. The chain joins TRBV7-9 to TRBJ1-1, with unresolved D. Germline V gives CDR1 SEHNR, CDR2 FQNEAQ (reference sequence). V gave up 1 base and J gave up 6 bases, with 6 bases separating them. The CDR3 has 12 residues. As DNA, the CDR3 is TGTGCCAGCAGCTTAGTTCAGGCTGAAGCTTTCTTT. The encoded protein is CASSLVQAEAFF.

This clonotype was observed a handful of times. This sequence joins TRBV6-5 and TRBJ2-7; 10 bases match TRBD2. Looked up from germline, CDR1 is MNHEY and CDR2 is SVGAGI. CDR3 length equals 16 residues. V shed 0 bases and J 3 bases; nucleotides not matched to a gene: 5. CDR3 in DNA: TGTGCCAGCAGTTACTCGAGGCTAGCGGGAGTCTACGAGCAGTACTTC. Amino acid sequence: CASSYSRLAGVYEQYF.

This clonotype has only a few counts. V and J are TRBV27 and TRBJ1-1; no clear D. Between the trimmed V and J ends, which lost 6 bases and 6 bases, there was a span of 8 bases. The CDR3 spans 11 residues. In germline, CDR1 is MNHEY, CDR2 SMNVEV (reference sequence). The CDR3 nucleotides are TGTGCCAGCAGGGGCTGGTCTGAAGCTTTCTTT. Protein product: CASRGWSEAFF.

This clonotype showed up many times. The J gene is TRBJ2-7, the V gene TRBV20-1; TRBD1 is a possible D gene (6 bases). The CDR3 sequence is 13 residues long. The germline CDR1 and CDR2 sequences are DFQATT and SNEGSKA (reference sequence). Trimming shortened V by 3 bases and J by 5 bases, and 14 bases separated the two germline ends. Written as DNA, the CDR3 is TGCAGTGCTAGTAACAGGGCGATCCACGAGCAGTACTTC. Translating it yields CSASNRAIHEQYF.

V and J are TRBV5-1 and TRBJ2-7; D might be TRBD1 (6 bases). The CDR3 length is 14 residues. Per the germline V gene, CDR1 is SGHRS and CDR2 is YFSETQ. Trimming pared 1 base from V and 7 bases from J, leaving 15 bases between. The CDR3 DNA sequence: TGCGCCAGCAGCTTGCCGGGTCCTAGGGGGGAGCAGTACTTC. Its protein is CASSLPGPRGEQYF.

A few counts support this clonotype. The V and J genes are TRBV7-9 and TRBJ2-5, with a weak D call TRBD1 (7 bases). The germline V and J ends were trimmed by 4 bases and 5 bases, with 14 bases remaining between them. This CDR3 spans 14 amino acids. Germline-derived CDR1 and CDR2 are SEHNR and FQNEAQ (reference sequence). CDR3 coding DNA: TGTGCCAGCAGCTCCCCGACAGGGAGGGAGACCCAGTACTTC. It is translated as CASSSPTGRETQYF.

The chain links TRBV5-8 to TRBJ1-2; D unclear. Germline V CDR1 and CDR2: SGHTS, YDEGEE. V was trimmed by 1 base and J by 5 bases, leaving 15 bases between them. The CDR3 runs 15 residues. The CDR3 DNA is TGTGCCAGCAGCTTGAATTTCGGGGTTTCTTATGGCTACACCTTC. Its protein is CASSLNFGVSYGYTF.

V is TRBV7-2 and J is TRBJ2-5; no definite D call. CDR1 is SGHTA and CDR2 is FQGNSA in the germline V gene. V was trimmed by 4 bases and J by 6 bases, leaving 12 bases between them. This CDR3 spans 13 amino acids. The CDR3 loop is CASSSVGSKTQYF. The CDR3 region has the DNA TGTGCCAGCAGCTCAGTTGGTTCAAAGACCCAGTACTTC.

V gene TRBV16 combines with J gene TRBJ2-5; D not resolved. The tail of the sequence fits TRBJ2-7 better, so the J call may be wrong. The germline V gene has CDR1 KGHSY and CDR2 FQNENV. The CDR3 has 14 residues. CDR3 nucleotide sequence: TGTGCCAGCAGCCCCAACGGACCCAGCTACGAGCAGTACTTC. It is translated as CASSPNGPSYEQYF.

CDR3 sequence reads: CASRLEGVGKNIQYF. CDR3 in DNA: TGTGCCAGCAGACTCGAGGGGGTGGGCAAAAACATTCAGTACTTC. The rearrangement links TRBV2 to TRBJ2-4; D might be TRBD1 (6 bases). Trimming took off 6 bases at V and 3 bases at J, with 15 bases between the two ends. The CDR3 spans 15 residues. The germline V gene has CDR1 SNHLY and CDR2 FYNNEI.

This clonotype has only a few counts. J is TRBJ1-5 and V is TRBV12-3 or TRBV12-4; 9 bases agree with TRBD1. This CDR3 spans 16 amino acids. V trimming: 4 bases; J trimming: 1 base; junction bases outside the gene matches: 5. CDR3 sequence reads: CASSWTGALSNQPQHF. In DNA form, the CDR3 reads TGTGCCAGCAGTTGGACAGGGGCCTTAAGCAATCAGCCCCAGCATTTT.

This clonotype showed up just a few times. The rearrangement uses TRBV7-2 and TRBJ2-1, with TRBD1 identical over 11 bases. The CDR3 is made up of 14 amino acids. The J segment lost 5 bases and the V segment lost 7 bases, leaving 4 bases of the junction unmatched. CDR1 and CDR2 (germline): SGHTA, FQGNSA. The CDR3 DNA sequence: TGTGCCAGCACGGACAGGGGGCGGGACAATGAGCAGTTCTTC. The encoded protein is CASTDRGRDNEQFF.